This T cell receptor beta chain was sequenced during a study of preoperative IRX-2 immunotherapy in early breast cancer. Treatment defined: preoperative locoregional IRX-2 cytokine immunotherapy. Samples came from a phase Ib trial of preoperative locoregional IRX-2 cytokine immunotherapy. TCRdb's table, derived via immunoSEQ multiplex PCR, lists solely in-frame clones and lacks some. The sample shows under 35,000 clones, 82% of them seen only once. This CDR3 region has 16 residues. J was trimmed by 3 bases and V by 6 bases; bases with no gene match: 15. Germline V lookup: CDR1 SGHRS, CDR2 YFSETQ. Sampling took place from a patient treated with IRX-2 immunotherapy. This TCR was recovered from a human donor with breast cancer. V and J are TRBV5-1 and TRBJ2-7, with 7 bases matching TRBD1. Written as DNA, the CDR3 is TGCGCCAGCACCACTGGGCCCACAGGGGCCATCTACGAGCAGTACTTC. Protein sequence: CASTTGPTGAIYEQYF.